The 23 T cell receptor beta chains below come from one sample, sequenced in a study of shared clonotypes between healthy human individuals (dated by TCRdb to the early 2020s). CD8 naive samples were obtained by positive selection for CCR7 among CD45RO-negative cells, yielding a CD45RA+CCR7+ population from which TemRA cells were excluded. The library was prepared using the immunoSEQ multiplex PCR assay. Held by TCRdb, this immuneACCESS table contains in-frame sequences only and omits some clones. Under half of the omission traces to an unresolved V gene where checked; the cause of the rest is unknown. The sample yields about 1.9 million clones; just over 90% were counted once. The ten largest clones represent around 1.8% of the sample. Sequenced: naive CD8+ T cells from PBMCs. The label giving this sample's cell subset or site can be read as: CD45RA+CCR7+. These receptors were obtained from a man between 18 and 35 years old in good health. Some clones in this sample may be carry-over from other donors' samples.

The chain has TRBV7-8 and TRBJ2-3; D tentatively reads TRBD1 or TRBD2 (5 bases each). CDR3 size: 15 residues. V was pared by 1 base and J by 4 bases, with 12 bases between. CDR1 is SGHVS and CDR2 is FQNEAQ in the germline V gene. The CDR3 sequence is CASSLEPRDPDTQYF. The CDR3 DNA follows: TGTGCCAGCAGCTTAGAGCCCAGGGACCCAGATACGCAGTATTTT.

The V and J genes are TRBV2 and TRBJ2-1, with D possibly being TRBD1 (6 bases). The ends were cut back, 7 bases at V and 9 bases at J, with 22 bases in the middle. Looked up from germline, CDR1 is SNHLY and CDR2 is FYNNEI. CDR3 length: 15 residues. This chain's CDR3 is CASILGPQLGGEQFF. The CDR3 bases are TGTGCCAGCATTTTAGGACCGCAGCTAGGGGGTGAGCAGTTCTTC.

The CDR3 spells CASSLTGQPQHF. The DNA of the CDR3 is TGTGCCAGCAGTTTAACAGGGCAGCCCCAGCATTTT. The rearrangement joins TRBV28 to TRBJ1-5; D perhaps matches TRBD1 (6 bases). From germline, CDR1 is MDHEN and CDR2 SYDVKM. The CDR3 runs to 12 residues. V was pared by 2 bases and J by 7 bases, with 6 bases between.

The rearrangement joins TRBV6-5 to TRBJ1-6; D is unclear. V gave up 6 bases and J gave up 7 bases, with 16 bases separating them. The CDR3 has 15 amino acids. Germline V lookup: CDR1 MNHEY, CDR2 SVGAGI. CDR3 sequence reads: CASSPDLLGNSPLHF. DNA of the CDR3: TGTGCCAGCAGCCCAGATTTGCTTGGGAATTCACCCCTCCACTTT.

The count of this clone is one. This rearrangement joins TRBV4-3 to TRBJ2-7; perhaps D is TRBD1 or TRBD2 (6 bases each). Germline V lookup: CDR1 LGHNA, CDR2 YSLEER. The CDR3 covers 15 residues. With 4 bases removed from V and 6 bases from J, the gap between germline ends came to 19 bases. CDR3 DNA: TGCGCCAGCAGCCCCTCGGGGGCGCGTATGCGCGAGCAGTACTTC. As protein: CASSPSGARMREQYF.

This chain links TRBV9 with TRBJ2-3; 7 nucleotides line up with TRBD2. The germline V gene has CDR1 SGDLS and CDR2 YYNGEE. The CDR3 has 17 amino acids. Trimming cost V 2 bases and J 2 bases; bases outside gene matches: 11. The DNA of the CDR3 is TGTGCCAGCAGCGTGAACCGCGAGCGGGGAAACACAGATACGCAGTATTTT. Translated, it gives CASSVNRERGNTDTQYF.

The CDR3 region is CASSYGADTQYF. The DNA of the CDR3 is TGTGCCAGCAGCTATGGGGCAGATACGCAGTATTTT. V and J are TRBV7-9 and TRBJ2-3; D not resolved. The CDR3 has 12 amino acids. Germline loops: CDR1 SEHNR, CDR2 FQNEAQ (reference sequence). V gave up 4 bases and J gave up 4 bases, with 6 bases separating them.

V usage is TRBV4-1 and J usage is TRBJ2-2; 9 positions match TRBD1. V lost 4 bases to trimming and J lost 5 bases; unmatched junction nucleotides: 17. The CDR3 contains 19 residues. Per the germline V gene, CDR1 is MGHRA and CDR2 is YSYEKL. CDR3 region: CASSPGPGLGQGRTGELFF. CDR3 in DNA: TGCGCCAGCAGCCCCGGCCCCGGACTGGGACAGGGCAGGACCGGGGAGCTGTTTTTT.

The chain is built from TRBV2 and TRBJ2-7; D is possibly TRBD1 (6 bases). V was shortened by 3 bases and J by 7 bases, with 22 bases between the two germline ends. From germline, CDR1 is SNHLY and CDR2 FYNNEI. The CDR3 is 16 amino acids. The CDR3 DNA is TGTGCCAGCAGTGAGGACAGAACAGTAGTCCTACGAGAGCAGTACTTC. Its protein product is CASSEDRTVVLREQYF.

This chain links TRBV19 with TRBJ1-5; 8 nucleotides match TRBD1. The CDR3 length is 19 residues. Germline V gene data show CDR1 as LNHDA and CDR2 as SQIVND (reference sequence). With V trimmed by 4 bases and J by 0 bases, 14 bases remained unmatched. The CDR3 region is CASSRASGLGQDSNQPQHF. The CDR3 DNA sequence: TGTGCCAGTAGTAGAGCTAGCGGCCTGGGACAGGATAGCAATCAGCCCCAGCATTTT.

This chain connects TRBV27 to TRBJ1-2; 7 nucleotides agree with TRBD1. V dropped 5 bases and J dropped 4; count of bases not matched to a gene: 7. This CDR3 is 14 amino acids long. From germline, CDR1 is MNHEY and CDR2 SMNVEV (reference sequence). The CDR3 region is CASSSRTGRYGYTF. The CDR3 DNA reads as TGTGCCAGCAGTAGCCGGACAGGTCGCTATGGCTACACCTTC.

CDR3 sequence reads: CASSFTGKKNQPQHF. The CDR3 DNA is TGTGCCAGCAGCTTTACAGGGAAGAAGAATCAGCCCCAGCATTTT. The gene calls are TRBV11-2 and TRBJ1-5; possibly TRBD1 for D (6 bases). CDR1 SGHAT and CDR2 FQNNGV come from the germline V gene. V was shortened by 3 bases and J by 4 bases, with 13 bases between the two germline ends. CDR3 length: 15 amino acids.

The chain employs TRBV7-6 and TRBJ1-4; 7 nucleotides agree with TRBD1. This CDR3 contains 14 residues. V lost 5 bases and J lost 4; bases outside the gene matches: 4. Germline lookup yields CDR1 SGHVS and CDR2 FNYEAQ. The chain's CDR3 is CASSPDRDNEKLFF. The CDR3 DNA reads as TGTGCCAGCAGCCCCGACAGGGATAATGAAAAACTGTTTTTT.

The chain links TRBV27 to TRBJ1-1; TRBD1 matches at 7 bases. The V and J ends lost 5 bases and 1 base, in that order; junction bases with no gene match: 16. Germline V gene sequence: CDR1 MNHEY, CDR2 SMNVEV (reference sequence). The CDR3 is made up of 18 amino acids. The CDR3 nucleotides are TGTGCCAGCAGTCGTTGGGACAGTCGCGGCCAGGAGAACACTGAAGCTTTCTTT. Its translation is CASSRWDSRGQENTEAFF.

The rearrangement links TRBV6-6 to TRBJ1-2; TRBD1 might be the D (5 bases). Between the trimmed V and J ends, which lost 2 bases and 2 bases, there was a span of 9 bases. In germline, CDR1 is MNHNY, CDR2 SVGAGI (reference sequence). The CDR3 loop spans 14 amino acids. Here the CDR3 DNA reads TGTGCCAGCAGTTACGCTGAGGGGAACTATGGCTACACCTTC. Amino acids: CASSYAEGNYGYTF.

Regarding this clone: The same CDR3 also results from other DNA sequences found in this sample. This rearrangement joins TRBV7-6 to TRBJ2-1, with D tentatively TRBD2 (6 bases). This CDR3 is 15 amino acids long. CDR1 is SGHVS, CDR2 FNYEAQ, per germline. Trimming stripped 2 bases from V and 0 bases from J, with 8 bases between. The CDR3 reads CASSLLASSYNEQFF. CDR3 nucleotide sequence: TGTGCCAGCAGCTTACTAGCGAGCTCCTACAATGAGCAGTTCTTC.

This clone was seen a handful of times. The CDR3 DNA is TGTGCCAGCAGTCGAGGGGTGGGGAACACTGAAGCTTTCTTT. This encodes CASSRGVGNTEAFF. V and J are TRBV28 and TRBJ1-1, with a weak D call TRBD1 (5 bases). The germline V and J ends were trimmed by 5 bases and 1 base, with 11 bases remaining between them. Per the germline V gene, CDR1 is MDHEN and CDR2 is SYDVKM. The CDR3 spans 14 residues. The full variable domain, rest sourced from reference TRBV28 and TRBJ1-1, is DVKVTQSSRYLVKRTGEKVFLECVQDMDHENMFWYRQDPGLGLRLIYFSYDVKMKEKGDIPEGYSVSREKKERFSLILESASTNQTSMYLCASSRGVGNTEAFFGQGTRLTVV.

V usage is TRBV28 and J usage is TRBJ1-4; D is unresolved. CDR1 and CDR2 (germline): MDHEN, SYDVKM. The CDR3 has 11 residues. V was trimmed by 10 bases and J by 7 bases, leaving 10 bases between them. CDR3 residues: CATGDGEKLFF. The CDR3 nucleotides read TGTGCCACCGGTGATGGTGAAAAACTGTTTTTT.

This clone was seen only once. J is TRBJ2-1 and V is TRBV6-5; D is unclear. CDR3 length equals 13 residues. Trimming removed 5 bases from V and 9 bases from J, with 14 bases in between. CDR1 is MNHEY, CDR2 SVGAGI, per germline. In nucleotides, the CDR3 is TGTGCCAGCAGTCAGGCCCAGTTCTCTGAGCAGTTCTTC. Its translation is CASSQAQFSEQFF.

The rearrangement joins TRBV28 to TRBJ2-5; no clear D gene. The DNA end lines up better with TRBJ2-7; the J call may be wrong. Germline CDR1 and CDR2: MDHEN and SYDVKM. The CDR3 has 13 amino acids. The CDR3 protein is CASSFGATYEQYF. The CDR3 coding sequence is TGTGCCAGCAGTTTCGGCGCTACCTACGAGCAGTACTTC.

The CDR3 bases are TGTGCCAGCAGCTCGACCGTACGCCGGAACTATGGCTACACCTTC. Residues: CASSSTVRRNYGYTF. V is TRBV11-2 and J is TRBJ1-2, with D unclear. The germline CDR1 and CDR2 sequences are SGHAT and FQNNGV. The CDR3 has 15 amino acids. Trimming removed 4 bases from V and 2 bases from J, with 14 bases in between.

With regard to this clone: This specimen includes other DNA sequences encoding the same CDR3. V gene TRBV14 combines with J gene TRBJ1-2, with 8 bases lining up with TRBD1. V lost 1 base to trimming and J lost 4 bases; unmatched junction nucleotides: 2. In germline, CDR1 is SGHDN, CDR2 FVKESK. The CDR3 is 14 amino acids. The DNA for the CDR3 is TGTGCCAGCAGCCAAGGCACAGGGGGCTATGGCTACACCTTC. Translation gives CASSQGTGGYGYTF.

This rearrangement joins TRBV5-4 to TRBJ2-7; a possible D gene is TRBD2 (9 bases). V dropped 4 bases and J dropped 7 bases, with 33 bases sitting between them. This CDR3 region has 19 residues. CDR1 and CDR2 from the germline V gene are SGHNT and YYREEE (reference sequence). This chain's CDR3 is CASSPATGVSGRTSGEQYF. Here the CDR3 DNA reads TGTGCCAGCAGCCCAGCGACAGGGGTCAGCGGGAGGACATCGGGGGAGCAGTACTTC.